Each of the 5 T cell receptor beta chains below was sequenced from the same sample in a study of blood T cell repertoires in COVID-19. Profiling relied on immunoSEQ multiplex PCR, and the TCRdb table lists in-frame clones only, not all of them. Among around 69,000 clones, 65% to 90% were seen once, and the ten largest hold roughly 24%. Source material: peripheral blood. The receptors come from a man aged 50 to 60 with acute or convalescent COVID-19.

The chain is built from TRBV5-4 and TRBJ2-1; tentative D call: TRBD1 (6 bases). V was pared by 0 bases and J by 7 bases, with 14 bases between. The germline V gene encodes CDR1 SGHNT and CDR2 YYREEE (reference sequence). The CDR3 runs 15 residues. CDR3 in amino acids: CASSLGVTQGNEQFF. In DNA, the CDR3 is TGTGCCAGCAGCTTGGGTGTCACGCAGGGGAATGAGCAGTTCTTC. Using reference TRBV5-4 and TRBJ2-1 for the parts outside the CDR3, the full variable domain is ETGVTQSPTHLIKTRGQQVTLRCSSQSGHNTVSWYQQALGQGPQFIFQYYREEENGRGNFPPRFSGLQFPNYSSELNVNALELDDSALYLCASSLGVTQGNEQFFGPGTRLTVL.

The V call is TRBV7-9, the J call TRBJ2-1, with 7 bases matching TRBD1. Trimming cost V 5 bases and J 4 bases; bases outside gene matches: 8. The germline V gene encodes CDR1 SEHNR and CDR2 FQNEAQ (reference sequence). The CDR3 loop spans 15 amino acids. The CDR3 nucleotides are TGTGCCAGCAGCGGGACCGGGACAGAGTACAATGAGCAGTTCTTC. Its protein is CASSGTGTEYNEQFF.

The chain links TRBV5-1 to TRBJ2-3; a possible D gene is TRBD2 (7 bases). Trimming took off 6 bases at V and 4 bases at J, with 15 bases between the two ends. The CDR3 runs 14 residues. Per the germline V gene, CDR1 is SGHRS and CDR2 is YFSETQ. CDR3 in DNA: TGCGCCAGCACCCGGGGCGGGGGCGCAGATACGCAGTATTTT. Amino acid sequence: CASTRGGGADTQYF.

This sequence joins TRBV4-2 and TRBJ2-1, with 10 bases matching TRBD1. The germline V gene encodes CDR1 LGHNA and CDR2 YNFKEQ. V shed 0 bases, J shed 7 bases, and the junction held 18 bases outside the gene matches. The CDR3 spans 20 residues. For the CDR3, the DNA is TGTGCCAGCAGCCAAGAAGGCGCGCCGGGACAGGGGTCATACGGGAATGAGCAGTTCTTC. Amino acid sequence: CASSQEGAPGQGSYGNEQFF.

The chain links TRBV13 to TRBJ2-1; TRBD2 matches at 12 bases. Germline-derived CDR1 and CDR2 are PRHDT and FYEKMQ (reference sequence). CDR3 size: 17 residues. Germline trimming cut 1 base from V and 2 bases from J; bases unmatched to any gene: 3. CDR3 region: CASSLVASGGAYNEQFF. Here the CDR3 DNA reads TGTGCCAGCAGCTTAGTGGCTAGCGGGGGGGCCTACAATGAGCAGTTCTTC.